This T cell receptor (beta chain) was captured by sequencing in a study of CD8 T cells in ankylosing spondylitis. Whole-study findings and limits: Peripheral blood samples showed relatively rare disease-linked clones, and these clones were CD8+. The authors reported significant enrichment of disease-linked clones in matched ankylosing spondylitis synovial fluid. The study identified a TCR beta motif of 7 or 8 highly homologous variants that appeared characteristic of ankylosing spondylitis blood.

This clonotype was counted many times. As yet, its antigen is unknown. It was by quantitative 5'-RACE with molecular barcodes that TCR beta libraries were made. TCRdb re-called the 5' RACE reads through MiXCR, storing one row per CDR3 protein. The table includes about 300,000 distinct CDR3 sequences, under 14% detected once. Sequencing used blood, either unsorted or a sorted T cell fraction (not recorded which). This sequence was found in a female donor with ankylosing spondylitis or in good health (not recorded which).

CDR3 protein: CVSSGQPSYEQYF. The CDR3, as DNA: TGTGTGTCCTCAGGACAGCCCTCCTACGAGCAGTACTTC. This sequence joins TRBV7-9 and TRBJ2-7; D perhaps matches TRBD1 (6 bases). The CDR3 is 13 amino acids. Germline V CDR1 and CDR2: SEHNR, FQNEAQ (reference sequence).